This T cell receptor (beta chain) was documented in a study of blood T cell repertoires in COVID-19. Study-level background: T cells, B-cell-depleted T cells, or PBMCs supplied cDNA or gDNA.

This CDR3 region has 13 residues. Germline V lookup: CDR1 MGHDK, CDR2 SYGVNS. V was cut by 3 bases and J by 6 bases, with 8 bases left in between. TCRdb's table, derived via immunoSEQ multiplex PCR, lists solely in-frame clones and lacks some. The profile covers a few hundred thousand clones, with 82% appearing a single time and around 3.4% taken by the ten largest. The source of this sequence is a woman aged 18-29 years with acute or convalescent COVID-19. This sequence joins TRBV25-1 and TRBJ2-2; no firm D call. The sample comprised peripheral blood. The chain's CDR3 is CASSEFPAGELFF. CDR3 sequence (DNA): TGTGCCAGCAGTGAGTTTCCCGCCGGGGAGCTGTTTTTT.